This TCR beta chain appears in the sequencing data of a study of blood T cell repertoires in COVID-19. About the study: Collection of acute and convalescent COVID-19 samples took place in the United States, Italy and Spain. In each case, the material was cDNA or gDNA derived from T cells, B-cell-depleted T cells, or PBMCs.

CDR3 size: 13 residues. CDR1 is SQVTM and CDR2 is ANQGSEA in the germline V gene. J gave up 7 bases and V 4 bases, and 9 bases lay outside the gene matches. Original processing methods: Nucleated cell counts were estimated from reference gene primer amplification. The repertoire was sequenced with immunoSEQ multiplex PCR; TCRdb's copy has only in-frame clones and lacks some. That table supplies the V and J calls and clone size; D and trimming were determined from the DNA. The data contain tens of thousands of clones, approximately 80% of them singletons. Sequenced: peripheral blood. The J gene is TRBJ1-2, the V gene TRBV29-1; 7 positions match TRBD1. The source of this sequence is a man in his 70s with acute or convalescent COVID-19. The CDR3 coding sequence is TGCAGCGTTGGGGAAGGGGGCGGTGGTGGCTACACCTTC. As protein: CSVGEGGGGGYTF.